Listed here are 32 T cell receptor beta chains from one sample, sequenced in a study of post-analysis software for immune sequencing data. Whole-study findings and limits: TRBV5-6, TRBV5-1 and TRBV20-1 belonged to a set of five TRBV segments that were more frequent in patients than controls.

The library was made from cDNA and included unique molecular identifiers. Via MiXCR, TCRdb re-called the PCR reads, giving one row per CDR3 protein. The table has around 250,000 distinct CDR3 sequences, 30% to 45% seen once; the top ten hold under 5.5%. These receptors' targets are unknown. The sample taken for sequencing was blood. The source is a girl aged 5-17 years with multiple sclerosis.

As concerns this clonotype: Since no conserved phenylalanine or tryptophan closes the CDR3, a read error is the likely cause. The CDR3 nucleotides read TGTGCCAGCAGCGGGTCCTTGGCAGGAGATACGCAGTATTAT. Translated: CASSGSLAGDTQYY. The rearrangement links TRBV5-6 to TRBJ2-3; D gene ambiguous. The germline V gene encodes CDR1 SGHDT and CDR2 YYEEEE. The CDR3 consists of 14 residues. Trimming pared 4 bases from V and 5 bases from J, leaving 14 bases between.

A note on this clonotype: Since a much larger clone is just one base distant, this may be a read error. The gene calls are TRBV20-1 and TRBJ1-4, with D perhaps TRBD1 (6 bases). This CDR3 spans 14 amino acids. Germline-derived CDR1 and CDR2 are DFQATT and SNEGSKA (reference sequence). CDR3 sequence: CSASGGFSNEKRFF. Here the CDR3 DNA reads TGCAGTGCTAGCGGGGGCTTTTCGAATGAAAAACGGTTTTTT.

The chain is built from TRBV29-1 and TRBJ2-7; the match to TRBD1 covers 9 bases. The last part of the DNA fits TRBJ2-5 better; the J call may be wrong. Germline lookup yields CDR1 SQVTM and CDR2 ANQGSEA. The CDR3 spans 15 residues. CDR3 sequence: CSVDVSGTGIETQYF. The CDR3 DNA is TGCAGCGTTGACGTCTCCGGGACAGGGATCGAGACCCAGTACTTC.

J is TRBJ2-5 and V is TRBV5-1, with D perhaps assigned TRBD1 or TRBD2 (5 bases each). The CDR3 runs to 15 residues. Per the germline V gene, CDR1 is SGHRS and CDR2 is YFSETQ. The germline V and J ends were trimmed by 3 bases and 2 bases, with 14 bases remaining between them. The CDR3 here is CASSSTGASQETQYF. The DNA of the CDR3 is TGCGCCAGCAGCTCGACCGGGGCCTCACAAGAGACCCAGTACTTC.

This clonotype was seen many times. The genes are TRBV12-3 or TRBV12-4 and TRBJ1-2; TRBD1 matches at 7 bases. There are 14 residues in the CDR3. V lost 5 bases, J lost 4 bases, and 7 bases stayed unmatched. The CDR3 sequence is CASSPGGWSYGYTF. CDR3 DNA: TGTGCCAGCAGTCCAGGGGGTTGGAGCTATGGCTACACCTTC.

Worth noting for this clonotype: A read error may produce the germline difference seen at one junction end. The rearrangement links TRBV7-3 to TRBJ2-1; TRBD2 matches 9 bases. The germline gives CDR1 SGHTA, CDR2 FQGTGA. This CDR3 has 15 amino acids. In DNA form, the CDR3 reads TGTGCCTGCAGCCCGGGGACTAGCCTTACCAATGAGCAGTTCTTC. Protein sequence: CACSPGTSLTNEQFF.

A note on this clonotype: This may come from a read error, since a much larger clone is one base off. The rearrangement joins TRBV25-1 to TRBJ2-1, with 9 bases lining up with TRBD1. The CDR3 contains 18 residues. Germline CDR1 MGHDK, CDR2 SYGVNS. V trimming: 2 bases; J trimming: 13 bases; junction bases outside the gene matches: 21. CDR3 residues: CASSEINRDREQGETQFF. As DNA, the CDR3 is TGTGCCAGCAGTGAAATTAACCGGGACAGGGAACAAGGAGAGACCCAGTTCTTC.

DNA of the CDR3: TGTGCCAGCAGCCAAGATAACAGGGGCAATCAGCCCCAGCATTTT. This codes for CASSQDNRGNQPQHF. The chain couples TRBV4-2 to TRBJ1-5, with D possibly matching TRBD1 (6 bases). The germline CDR1 and CDR2 sequences are LGHNA and YNFKEQ. With 0 bases removed from V and 2 bases from J, the gap between germline ends came to 8 bases. The CDR3 runs 15 residues.

This clonotype was seen repeatedly, ten times or more. The chain recombines TRBV12-3 or TRBV12-4 with TRBJ2-1, with TRBD2 matching over 7 bases. CDR3 length equals 16 residues. The V gene end was trimmed by 5 bases and the J gene end by 7 bases; junction bases not matched to a gene: 14. DNA for the CDR3: TGTGCCAGCAGTCTCTTTACTAGCGCCTCAAGAAATGAGCAGTTCTTC. Amino acid sequence: CASSLFTSASRNEQFF.

This clonotype was seen ten or more times. V usage is TRBV20-1 and J usage is TRBJ1-4; D gene unclear. The CDR3 consists of 14 residues. Germline V lookup: CDR1 DFQATT, CDR2 SNEGSKA (reference sequence). V was clipped by 4 bases and J by 4 bases, with 13 bases between them. Here the CDR3 DNA reads TGCAGTGCTAATGGAGCTAAGGGTAATGAAAAACTGTTTTTT. Protein product: CSANGAKGNEKLFF.

The rearrangement links TRBV11-2 to TRBJ2-5; weak D call: TRBD2 (7 bases). V gave up 2 bases and J gave up 5 bases, with 15 bases separating them. The CDR3 extends over 15 amino acids. CDR1 and CDR2 (germline): SGHAT, FQNNGV. The CDR3 loop is CASSLNPGGRETQYF. In DNA, the CDR3 is TGTGCCAGCAGCTTAAACCCGGGGGGCCGGGAGACCCAGTACTTC.

Remarks on this clonotype: Being one base from a much bigger clone, this may be a read error. The chain has TRBV20-1 and TRBJ1-2; possibly TRBD1 for D (6 bases). CDR1 is DFQATT and CDR2 is SNEGSKA in the germline V gene (reference sequence). CDR3 size: 14 residues. CDR3 sequence: CSSTRGNSLYGYTF. The CDR3 DNA sequence: TGCAGCTCGACGAGGGGGAATTCCCTCTATGGCTACACCTTC.

The rearrangement joins TRBV7-2 to TRBJ2-3; the match to TRBD1 covers 8 bases. This CDR3 is 14 amino acids long. V shed 4 bases and J 2 bases; nucleotides not matched to a gene: 2. Germline V gene data show CDR1 as SGHTA and CDR2 as FQGNSA. This CDR3 reads CASSSDRATDTQYF. The CDR3 DNA follows: TGTGCCAGCAGCTCGGACAGGGCCACAGATACGCAGTATTTT.

The table lists this clonotype with a few counts. This rearrangement joins TRBV6-6 to TRBJ1-1; D might be TRBD1 (6 bases). CDR1 and CDR2 from the germline V gene are MNHNY and SVGAGI (reference sequence). The CDR3 contains 15 residues. V lost 2 bases and J 10 bases, leaving 20 bases between the germline ends. CDR3 residues: CASSYLKQGEPGAFF. The CDR3 coding sequence is TGTGCCAGCAGTTACCTGAAACAGGGCGAGCCAGGAGCTTTCTTT.

Of note for this clonotype: This may come from a read error, since a much larger clone is one base off. V gene TRBV24-1 combines with J gene TRBJ1-5, with 8 bases that match TRBD1. J was trimmed by 4 bases and V by 4 bases; bases with no gene match: 8. Germline CDR1 and CDR2: KGHDR and SFDVKD. This CDR3 comprises 16 residues. CDR3 sequence (DNA): TGTGCCACCAGTGACTGGCGACAGGGGTCGAATCAGCCCCAGCATTTT. Translation gives CATSDWRQGSNQPQHF.

Many counts were recorded for this clonotype. The gene calls are TRBV2 and TRBJ2-3; 11 bases are shared with TRBD1. Germline V gene data show CDR1 as SNHLY and CDR2 as FYNNEI. The CDR3 consists of 15 residues. V trimming: 8 bases; J trimming: 2 bases; junction bases outside the gene matches: 6. This CDR3 is CASRPDRGPTDTQYF. As DNA, the CDR3 is TGTGCCAGCCGCCCGGACAGGGGGCCCACAGATACGCAGTATTTT.

In the case of this clonotype: A much larger clone lies a single base off, so this may be a read error. The chain joins TRBV20-1 to TRBJ2-1, with D possibly TRBD2 on 6 matching bases. The CDR3 loop spans 13 amino acids. Germline V lookup: CDR1 DFQATT, CDR2 SNEGSKA (reference sequence). The V end was cut by 6 bases, the J end by 6 bases, with 15 bases between. CDR3 sequence reads: CSAAGSGCNEQFF. CDR3 nucleotide sequence: TGCAGTGCCGCGGGGTCCGGCTGCAATGAGCAGTTCTTC.

This clonotype was seen at least ten times. The V call is TRBV12-5, the J call TRBJ2-5; 8 bases line up with TRBD1. From germline, CDR1 is LGHNT and CDR2 FRNRAP. The V gene end was trimmed by 7 bases and the J gene end by 5 bases; junction bases not matched to a gene: 9. This CDR3 has 14 residues. CDR3 nucleotide sequence: TGTGCTAGTGCCAGGACAGGGTATGGTGAGACCCAGTACTTC. Translating it yields CASARTGYGETQYF.

Concerning this clonotype: This clone may be a read error of a much larger clone one base away. V usage is TRBV5-1 and J usage is TRBJ1-2; D might be TRBD1 (5 bases). Germline V gene data show CDR1 as SGHRS and CDR2 as YFSETQ. The CDR3 is made up of 13 amino acids. For the CDR3, the DNA is TGCGCCGGCAGCTTCGACAGTAACTATGGCTACACCTTC. As protein: CAGSFDSNYGYTF.

This clonotype was counted many times. The gene calls are TRBV4-1 and TRBJ2-1; D gene ambiguous. This CDR3 comprises 16 residues. Germline V gene sequence: CDR1 MGHRA, CDR2 YSYEKL. The V end lost 1 base, the J end lost 3 bases, and 13 bases lay between the germline ends. The chain's CDR3 is CASSQGPRADYNEQFF. CDR3 DNA sequence: TGCGCCAGCAGCCAAGGACCCCGCGCTGACTACAATGAGCAGTTCTTC.

A note on this clonotype: This may stem from a read error, because a much larger clone lies one nucleotide away. The chain links TRBV5-1 to TRBJ2-5; maybe TRBD1 (6 bases). The V gene lost 0 bases and the J gene lost 11 bases, with 23 bases spanning the gap. The CDR3 loop spans 16 amino acids. The germline V gene encodes CDR1 SGHRS and CDR2 YFSETQ. The CDR3 spells CASSLVTSQGYNEQYF. DNA of the CDR3: TGCGCCAGCAGCTTGGTGACATCTCAGGGGTACAATGAGCAGTACTTC.

This clonotype was seen at least ten times. The V gene is TRBV12-3 or TRBV12-4, the J gene TRBJ2-5; D ambiguous. The CDR3 totals 13 residues. Trimming shortened V by 6 bases and J by 4 bases, and 12 bases separated the two germline ends. In DNA form, the CDR3 reads TGTGCCAGCAGGGTAGGCATCGCAGAGACCCAGTACTTC. This translates into CASRVGIAETQYF.

This clonotype was picked up a small number of times. This sequence joins TRBV20-1 and TRBJ2-5; 13 bases match TRBD2. The DNA end lines up better with TRBJ2-7; the J call may be wrong. This CDR3 is built from 14 residues. Germline CDR1 reads DFQATT; CDR2 reads SNEGSKA (reference sequence). As DNA, the CDR3 is TGCAGTGGACTAGCGGGAGGCTTAACCAACGAGCAGTACTTC. Residues: CSGLAGGLTNEQYF.

The V gene is TRBV5-6, the J gene TRBJ2-5; 10 positions agree with TRBD2. The J call could be wrong; TRBJ2-7 is a better fit for the DNA end. The CDR3 spans 16 residues. In germline, CDR1 is SGHDT, CDR2 YYEEEE. CDR3 coding DNA: TGTGCCAGCAGCTTGGACGGAGGACTAGCGGCCTACGAGCAGTACTTC. Its protein is CASSLDGGLAAYEQYF.

This clonotype has more than one count but fewer than ten. The chain carries TRBV19 and TRBJ1-3, with D unclear. The germline V and J ends were trimmed by 3 bases and 0 bases, with 9 bases remaining between them. CDR3 length: 15 residues. The germline V gene encodes CDR1 LNHDA and CDR2 SQIVND (reference sequence). The CDR3 spells CASSIGQYSGNTIYF. DNA of the CDR3: TGTGCCAGTAGTATCGGCCAATACTCTGGAAACACCATATATTTT.

Only one count was recorded for this clonotype. V and J are TRBV29-1 and TRBJ2-2, with 8 bases matching TRBD1. V dropped 0 bases and J dropped 5; count of bases not matched to a gene: 8. The CDR3 is made up of 16 amino acids. CDR1 is SQVTM, CDR2 ANQGSEA, per germline. CDR3 sequence (DNA): TGCAGCGTTGAAGATCTTGGCAGGGGGCGGACCGGGGAGCTGTTTTTT. This gives the protein CSVEDLGRGRTGELFF.

This clonotype was recorded many times. The chain uses TRBV7-8 and TRBJ2-5; no firm D call. V dropped 2 bases and J dropped 3 bases, with 4 bases sitting between them. CDR1 SGHVS and CDR2 FQNEAQ come from the germline V gene. The CDR3 is 12 amino acids. CDR3 coding DNA: TGTGCCAGCAGCTTAACAGAAGAGACCCAGTACTTC. It yields the protein CASSLTEETQYF. The full variable domain, in which reference TRBV7-8 and TRBJ2-5 provide the parts outside the CDR3, is GAGVSQSPRYKVAKRGQDVALRCDPISGHVSLFWYQQALGQGPEFLTYFQNEAQLDKSGLPSDRFFAERPEGSVSTLKIQRTQQEDSAVYLCASSLTEETQYFGPGTRLLVL.

This clonotype was seen a few times. Being one base from a much bigger clone, this may be a read error. This chain joins TRBV11-3 and TRBJ2-1; D is ambiguous. The germline V gene encodes CDR1 SGHNT and CDR2 YENEEA. This CDR3 spans 12 amino acids. CDR3 DNA: TGTGCCAGCGGCTTAATGGGCGATGAGCAGTTCTTC. Amino acid sequence: CASGLMGDEQFF.

This clonotype appeared once. Mismatch with germline at one junction end may stem from a read error. The gene calls are TRBV28 and TRBJ2-2; the D gene could be TRBD1 or TRBD2 (5 bases each). The CDR3 has 17 residues. Germline CDR1 is MDHEN and CDR2 is SYDVKM. The CDR3 DNA is TGTGCCGGCAGCCCCGAGAGGGGCGGACCGCGTACCGGGGAGCTGTTTTTT. Its translation is CAGSPERGGPRTGELFF.

The chain has TRBV5-1 and TRBJ2-1, with TRBD2 matching over 9 bases. Germline lookup yields CDR1 SGHRS and CDR2 YFSETQ. Trimming cost V 2 bases and J 8 bases; bases outside gene matches: 5. The CDR3 contains 14 residues. CDR3: CASSFRTSEYEQFF. In DNA form, the CDR3 reads TGCGCCAGCAGCTTTAGGACTAGCGAGTATGAGCAGTTCTTC. Using reference TRBV5-1 and TRBJ2-1 for the parts outside the CDR3, the full variable domain is KAGVTQTPRYLIKTRGQQVTLSCSPISGHRSVSWYQQTPGQGLQFLFEYFSETQRNKGNFPGRFSGRQFSNSRSEMNVSTLELGDSALYLCASSFRTSEYEQFFGPGTRLTVL.

On this clonotype: A read error may produce the germline difference seen at one junction end. V and J are TRBV10-2 and TRBJ2-3; D might be TRBD1 (5 bases). The CDR3 is 15 residues long. The germline V gene encodes CDR1 WSHSY and CDR2 SAAADI. Here the CDR3 reads CASSPLKGYTGTQYF. In DNA form, the CDR3 reads TGCGCCAGCAGTCCTCTAAAGGGCTACACAGGTACGCAGTATTTT.

This clonotype was counted at least ten times. This rearrangement joins TRBV5-1 to TRBJ1-2; possibly TRBD1 for D (5 bases). The V gene lost 4 bases and the J gene lost 8 bases, with 15 bases spanning the gap. The germline CDR1 and CDR2 sequences are SGHRS and YFSETQ. The CDR3 has 13 amino acids. CDR3: CASSHPQGDGYTF. CDR3 DNA sequence: TGCGCCAGCAGCCACCCGCAGGGTGACGGCTACACCTTC.